These 5 T cell receptor beta chains share one sample of origin, sequenced in a study of metastatic and nonmetastatic thyroid tumors. MiXCR was used by TCRdb to re-call the PCR reads. The sample lists more than 4,500 clones, approximately 35% occurring once. Thyroid surgery took place with no prior treatment in any patient. Sequencing was done on a sample of tumor tissue. These receptor sequences come from a male donor with papillary thyroid cancer or a benign thyroid nodule (not recorded which). Some clones in this sample may be carry-over from other donors' samples.

The chain uses TRBV6-1 and TRBJ1-1; 7 positions agree with TRBD1. The CDR3 consists of 14 residues. Trimming at V came to 4 bases and at J to 4 bases, leaving 6 bases not matched to a gene. Per germline, CDR1 MNHNS and CDR2 SASEGT. The CDR3 protein is CASSAGGESTEAFF. CDR3 nucleotides: TGTGCCAGCAGTGCAGGGGGAGAAAGCACTGAAGCTTTCTTT.

This clone was picked up a small number of times. This chain links TRBV18 with TRBJ1-2; TRBD1 aligns across 8 bases. After removal of 6 bases from V and 6 bases from J, the junction contained 3 bases not matched to a gene. CDR1 is KGHSH and CDR2 is LQKENI in the germline V gene. The CDR3 is 12 residues long. The CDR3 protein is CASSGTGDGYTF. CDR3 DNA: TGTGCCAGCTCCGGGACAGGCGATGGCTACACCTTC.

This sequence joins TRBV6-5 and TRBJ2-3; 15 positions match TRBD2. There are 18 residues in the CDR3. Germline loops: CDR1 MNHEY, CDR2 SVGAGI. V dropped 2 bases and J dropped 4; count of bases not matched to a gene: 7. The CDR3 protein is CASSYDLRTSGRADTQYF. The CDR3 DNA follows: TGTGCCAGCAGTTACGACCTACGGACTAGCGGGAGGGCAGATACGCAGTATTTT.

The genes are TRBV12-3 or TRBV12-4 and TRBJ2-5, with D possibly being TRBD2 (6 bases). The CDR3 consists of 13 residues. The V end was cut by 6 bases, the J end by 2 bases, with 10 bases between. The CDR3 region has the DNA TGTGCCAGCAGCACTAGCCATCAAGAGACCCAGTACTTC. It translates to CASSTSHQETQYF.

This clone was counted only a few times. The chain employs TRBV28 and TRBJ1-5, with a possible D match to TRBD1 (5 bases). Germline lookup yields CDR1 MDHEN and CDR2 SYDVKM. V was cut by 6 bases and J by 5 bases, with 17 bases left in between. The CDR3 sequence is 15 residues long. CDR3 sequence: CASSDSGGGYQPQHF. In nucleotides, the CDR3 is TGTGCCAGCAGCGACAGCGGCGGCGGGTATCAGCCCCAGCATTTT.